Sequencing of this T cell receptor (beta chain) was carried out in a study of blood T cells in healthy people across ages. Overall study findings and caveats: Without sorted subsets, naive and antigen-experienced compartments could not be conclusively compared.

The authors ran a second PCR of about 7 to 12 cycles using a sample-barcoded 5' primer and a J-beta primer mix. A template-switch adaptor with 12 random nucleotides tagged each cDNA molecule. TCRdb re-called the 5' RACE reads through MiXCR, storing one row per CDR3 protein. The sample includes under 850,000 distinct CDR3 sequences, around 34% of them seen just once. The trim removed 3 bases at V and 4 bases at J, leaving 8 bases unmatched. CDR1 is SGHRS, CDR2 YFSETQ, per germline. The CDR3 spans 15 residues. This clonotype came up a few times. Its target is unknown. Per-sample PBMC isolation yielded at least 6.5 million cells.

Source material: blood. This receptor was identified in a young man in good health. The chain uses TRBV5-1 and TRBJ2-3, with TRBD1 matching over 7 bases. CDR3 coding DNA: TGCGCCAGCAGCTCCGGGCGGACAGGCCCAGATACGCAGTATTTT. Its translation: CASSSGRTGPDTQYF.